The present T cell receptor beta chain was sequenced within a study of cytomegalovirus exposure and HLA in healthy donors. Study in general: Samples from HLA-typed donors yielded approximately 80 million unique TCRs in an early data release. Study-wide findings and caveats: For most subjects, TCR beta sequences were reported to predict HLA-A and HLA-B alleles with accuracy. In a later analysis, a missense DCLRE1C variant was linked to TCR beta V- and J-gene trimming. In vitro, three CMV-associated chains proved specific for CMV antigens.

As to this clone: What it recognizes is unknown.

The PCR employed 60 Vbeta primers together with 13 Jbeta primers. Here immunoSEQ multiplex PCR was the method, and the copy in TCRdb shows in-frame clones only, minus some. Of fewer than 120,000 clones listed, 65% to 85% are singletons. CDR3 length: 15 residues. Germline V gene lookup returns CDR1 SGHDT and CDR2 YYEEEE. Trimming pared 1 base from V and 2 bases from J, leaving 13 bases between. Sequencing was performed on PBMCs. The chain is built from TRBV5-6 and TRBJ2-7; tentative D call: TRBD2 (5 bases). The clonotype comes from a man aged 25-45 years in good health and CMV-seropositive. The CDR3 region is CASSLTPTGTYEQYF. Written as DNA, the CDR3 is TGTGCCAGCAGCTTGACCCCGACGGGAACCTACGAGCAGTACTTC.